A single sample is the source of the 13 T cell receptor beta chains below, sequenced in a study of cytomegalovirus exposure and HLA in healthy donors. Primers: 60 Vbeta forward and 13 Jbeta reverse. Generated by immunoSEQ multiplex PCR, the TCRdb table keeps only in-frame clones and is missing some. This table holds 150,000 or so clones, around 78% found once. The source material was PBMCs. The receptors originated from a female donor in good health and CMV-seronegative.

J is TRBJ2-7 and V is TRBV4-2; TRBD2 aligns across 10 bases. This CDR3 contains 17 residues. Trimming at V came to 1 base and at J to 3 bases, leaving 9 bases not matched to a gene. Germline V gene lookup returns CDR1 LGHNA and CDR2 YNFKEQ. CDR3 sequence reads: CASSQGGQAGGIYEQYF. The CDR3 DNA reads TGTGCCAGCAGCCAAGGGGGGCAAGCGGGAGGGATCTACGAGCAGTACTTC.

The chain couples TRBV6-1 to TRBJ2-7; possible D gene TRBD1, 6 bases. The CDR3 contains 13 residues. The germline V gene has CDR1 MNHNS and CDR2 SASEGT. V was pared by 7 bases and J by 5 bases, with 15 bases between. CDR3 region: CASIRDNPDEQYF. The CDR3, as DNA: TGTGCCAGCATCAGGGACAATCCGGACGAGCAGTACTTC.

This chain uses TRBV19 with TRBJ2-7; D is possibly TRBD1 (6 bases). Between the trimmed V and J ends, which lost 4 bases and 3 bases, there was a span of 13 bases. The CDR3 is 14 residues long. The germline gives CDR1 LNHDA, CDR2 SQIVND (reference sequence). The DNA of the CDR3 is TGTGCCAGTAGTAAAGGACAGCTAGTCTACGAGCAGTACTTC. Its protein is CASSKGQLVYEQYF.

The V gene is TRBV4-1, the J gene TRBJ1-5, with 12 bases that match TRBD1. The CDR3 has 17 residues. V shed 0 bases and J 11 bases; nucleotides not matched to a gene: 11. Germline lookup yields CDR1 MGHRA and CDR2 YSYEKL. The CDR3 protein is CASSQEPGQGALGTQHF. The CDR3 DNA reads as TGCGCCAGCAGCCAAGAGCCGGGACAGGGGGCCTTGGGGACCCAGCATTTT.

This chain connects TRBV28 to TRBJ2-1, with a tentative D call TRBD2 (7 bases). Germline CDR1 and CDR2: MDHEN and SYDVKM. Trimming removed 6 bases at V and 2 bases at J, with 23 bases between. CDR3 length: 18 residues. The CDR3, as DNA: TGTGCCAGCAGACCAACAGGGAGGGGCACTGTAGCCTACAATGAGCAGTTCTTC. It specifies CASRPTGRGTVAYNEQFF.

CDR3 DNA: TGTGCCAGCAGTGAGGGGGGGACTGAAGCTTTCTTT. Translating gives CASSEGGTEAFF. The rearrangement links TRBV6-1 to TRBJ1-1; D perhaps matches TRBD1 (5 bases). This CDR3 region has 12 residues. V was clipped by 3 bases and J by 5 bases, with 7 bases between them. The germline CDR1 and CDR2 sequences are MNHNS and SASEGT.

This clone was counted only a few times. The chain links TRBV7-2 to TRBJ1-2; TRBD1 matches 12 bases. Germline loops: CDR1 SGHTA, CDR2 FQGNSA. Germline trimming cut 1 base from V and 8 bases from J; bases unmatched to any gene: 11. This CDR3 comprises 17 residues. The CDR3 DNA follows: TGTGCCAGCAGCTTAGAAGGGACAGGGGGCGCGGTGGGAGGCTACACCTTC. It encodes CASSLEGTGGAVGGYTF. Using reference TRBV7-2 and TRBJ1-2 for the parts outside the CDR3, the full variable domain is GAGVSQSPSNKVTEKGKDVELRCDPISGHTALYWYRQSLGQGLEFLIYFQGNSAPDKSGLPSDRFSAERTGGSVSTLTIQRTQQEDSAVYLCASSLEGTGGAVGGYTFGSGTRLTVV.

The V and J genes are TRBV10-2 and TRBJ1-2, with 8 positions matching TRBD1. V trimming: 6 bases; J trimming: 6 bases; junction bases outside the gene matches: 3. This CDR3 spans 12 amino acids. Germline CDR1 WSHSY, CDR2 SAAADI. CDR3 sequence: CASRGTGNGYTF. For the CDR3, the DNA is TGCGCCAGCAGGGGGACAGGAAATGGCTACACCTTC.

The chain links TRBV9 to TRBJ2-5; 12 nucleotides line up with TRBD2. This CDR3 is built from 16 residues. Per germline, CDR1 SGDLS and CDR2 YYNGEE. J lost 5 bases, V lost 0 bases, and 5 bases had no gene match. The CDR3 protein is CASSVASGGAWETQYF. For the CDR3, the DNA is TGTGCCAGCAGCGTAGCTAGCGGGGGGGCCTGGGAGACCCAGTACTTC.

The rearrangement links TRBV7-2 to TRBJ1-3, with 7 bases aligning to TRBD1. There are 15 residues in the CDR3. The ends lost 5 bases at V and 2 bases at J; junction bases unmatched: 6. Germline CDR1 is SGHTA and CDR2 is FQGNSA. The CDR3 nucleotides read TGTGCCAGCAGCCTCGGACAGGCCCCTGGAAACACCATATATTTT. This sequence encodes CASSLGQAPGNTIYF.

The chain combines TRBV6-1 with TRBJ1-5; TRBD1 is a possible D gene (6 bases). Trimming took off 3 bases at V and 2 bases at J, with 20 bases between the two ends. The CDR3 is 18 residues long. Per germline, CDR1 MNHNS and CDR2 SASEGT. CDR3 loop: CASSDNLRTGRGNQPQHF. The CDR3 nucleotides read TGTGCCAGCAGTGACAACCTTAGAACAGGGAGAGGCAATCAGCCCCAGCATTTT.

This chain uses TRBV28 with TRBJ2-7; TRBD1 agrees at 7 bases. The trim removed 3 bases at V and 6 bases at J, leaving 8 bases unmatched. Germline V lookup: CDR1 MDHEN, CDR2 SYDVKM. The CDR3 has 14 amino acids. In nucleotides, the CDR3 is TGTGCCAGCAGTTTTCGCTCAGGGACAGCCGAGCAGTACTTC. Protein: CASSFRSGTAEQYF.

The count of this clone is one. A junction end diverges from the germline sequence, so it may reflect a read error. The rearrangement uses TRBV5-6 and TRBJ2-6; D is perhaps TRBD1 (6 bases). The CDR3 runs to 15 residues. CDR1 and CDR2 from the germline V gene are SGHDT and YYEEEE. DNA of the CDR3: TGTGCCAGCAGTGAACAGGGTTCTGGGGCCAACGGCCTGACTTTC. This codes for CASSEQGSGANGLTF.